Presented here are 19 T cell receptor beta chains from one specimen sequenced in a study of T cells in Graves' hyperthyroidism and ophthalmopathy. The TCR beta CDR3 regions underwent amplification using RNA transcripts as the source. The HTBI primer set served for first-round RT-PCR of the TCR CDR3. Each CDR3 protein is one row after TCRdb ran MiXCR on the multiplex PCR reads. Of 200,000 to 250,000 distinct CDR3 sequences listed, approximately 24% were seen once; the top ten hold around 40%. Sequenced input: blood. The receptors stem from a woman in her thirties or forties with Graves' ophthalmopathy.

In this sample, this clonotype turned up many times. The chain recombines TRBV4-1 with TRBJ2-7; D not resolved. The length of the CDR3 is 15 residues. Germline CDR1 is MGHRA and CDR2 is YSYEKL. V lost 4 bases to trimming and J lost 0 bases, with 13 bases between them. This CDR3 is CASSPLLWFSYEQYF. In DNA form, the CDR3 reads TGCGCCAGCAGCCCTCTCCTCTGGTTCTCCTACGAGCAGTACTTC.

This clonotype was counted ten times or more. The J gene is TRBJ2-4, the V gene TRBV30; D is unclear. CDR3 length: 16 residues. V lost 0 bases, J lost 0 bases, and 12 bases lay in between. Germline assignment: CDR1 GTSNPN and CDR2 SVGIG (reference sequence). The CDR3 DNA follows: TGTGCCTGGAGTGTAACCGTAACTCTAGCCAAAAACATTCAGTACTTC. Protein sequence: CAWSVTVTLAKNIQYF.

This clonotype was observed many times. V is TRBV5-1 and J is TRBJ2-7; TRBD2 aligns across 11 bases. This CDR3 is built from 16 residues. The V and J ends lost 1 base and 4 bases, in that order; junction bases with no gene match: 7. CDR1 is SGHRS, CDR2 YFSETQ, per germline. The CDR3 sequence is CASSLSPGLAVYEQYF. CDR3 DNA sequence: TGCGCCAGCAGCTTGTCTCCGGGACTAGCGGTATACGAGCAGTACTTC.

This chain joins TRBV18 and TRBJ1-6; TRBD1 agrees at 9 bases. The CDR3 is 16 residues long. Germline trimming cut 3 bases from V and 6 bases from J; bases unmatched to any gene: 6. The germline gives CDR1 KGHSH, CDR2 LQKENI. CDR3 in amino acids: CASSPLQGASNSPLHF. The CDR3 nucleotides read TGTGCCAGCTCACCTCTACAGGGGGCGAGTAATTCACCCCTCCACTTT. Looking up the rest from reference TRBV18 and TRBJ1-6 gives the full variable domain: NAGVMQNPRHLVRRRGQEARLRCSPMKGHSHVYWYRQLPEEGLKFMVYLQKENIIDESGMPKERFSAEFPKEGPSILRIQQVVRGDSAAYFCASSPLQGASNSPLHFGNGTRLTVT.

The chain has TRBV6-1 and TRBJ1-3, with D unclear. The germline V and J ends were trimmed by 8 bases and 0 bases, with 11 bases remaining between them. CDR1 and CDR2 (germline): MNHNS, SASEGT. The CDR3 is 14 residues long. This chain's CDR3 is CASQPGNSGNTIYF. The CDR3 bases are TGTGCCAGCCAGCCGGGAAACTCTGGAAACACCATATATTTT.

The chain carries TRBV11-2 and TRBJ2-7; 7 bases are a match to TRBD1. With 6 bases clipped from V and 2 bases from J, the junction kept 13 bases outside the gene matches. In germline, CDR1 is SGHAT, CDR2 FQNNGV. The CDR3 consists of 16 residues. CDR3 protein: CASRYGRGRVPYEQYF. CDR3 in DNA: TGTGCCAGCAGGTACGGAAGGGGGCGCGTCCCCTACGAGCAGTACTTC. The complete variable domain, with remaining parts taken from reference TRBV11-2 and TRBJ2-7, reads EAGVAQSPRYKIIEKRQSVAFWCNPISGHATLYWYQQILGQGPKLLIQFQNNGVVDDSQLPKDRFSAERLKGVDSTLKIQPAKLEDSAVYLCASRYGRGRVPYEQYFGPGTRLTVT.

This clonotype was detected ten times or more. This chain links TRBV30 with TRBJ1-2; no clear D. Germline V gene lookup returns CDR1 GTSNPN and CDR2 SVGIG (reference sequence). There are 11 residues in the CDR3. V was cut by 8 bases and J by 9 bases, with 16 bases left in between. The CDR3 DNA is TGTGCCCGAGTGGCTGGACCGAGCTACACCTTC. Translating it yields CARVAGPSYTF.

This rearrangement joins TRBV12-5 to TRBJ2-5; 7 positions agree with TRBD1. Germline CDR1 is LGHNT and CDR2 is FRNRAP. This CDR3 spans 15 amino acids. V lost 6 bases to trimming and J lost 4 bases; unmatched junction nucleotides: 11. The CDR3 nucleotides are TGTGCTAGTGGGTCATCGGGACAGCCGGGAGAGACCCAGTACTTC. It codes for CASGSSGQPGETQYF.

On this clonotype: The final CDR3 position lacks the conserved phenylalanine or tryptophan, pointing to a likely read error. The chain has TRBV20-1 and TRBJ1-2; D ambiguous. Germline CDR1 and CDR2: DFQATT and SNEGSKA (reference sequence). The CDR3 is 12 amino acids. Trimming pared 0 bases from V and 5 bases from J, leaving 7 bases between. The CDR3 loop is CSAREVPYGYTS. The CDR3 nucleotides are TGCAGTGCTAGAGAAGTCCCTTATGGCTACACCTCC.

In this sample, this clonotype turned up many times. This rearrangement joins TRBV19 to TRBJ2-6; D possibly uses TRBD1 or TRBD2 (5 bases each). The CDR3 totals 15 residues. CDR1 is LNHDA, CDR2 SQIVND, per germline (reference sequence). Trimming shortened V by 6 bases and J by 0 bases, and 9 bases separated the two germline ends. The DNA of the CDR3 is TGTGCCAGTAGGTCAGGGAGCTCTGGGGCCAACGTCCTGACTTTC. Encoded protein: CASRSGSSGANVLTF.

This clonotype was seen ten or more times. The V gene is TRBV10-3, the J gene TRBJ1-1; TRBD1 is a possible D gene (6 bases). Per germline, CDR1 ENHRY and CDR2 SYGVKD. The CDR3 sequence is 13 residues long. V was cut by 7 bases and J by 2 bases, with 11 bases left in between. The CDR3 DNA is TGTGCCATCAAAGGGGGGCTAAACACTGAAGCTTTCTTT. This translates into CAIKGGLNTEAFF.

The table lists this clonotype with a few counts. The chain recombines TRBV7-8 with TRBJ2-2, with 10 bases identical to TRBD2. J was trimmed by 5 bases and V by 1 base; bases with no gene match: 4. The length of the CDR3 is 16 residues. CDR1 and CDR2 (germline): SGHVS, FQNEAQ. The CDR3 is CASSLEASGRTGELFF. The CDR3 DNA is TGTGCCAGCAGCTTAGAAGCTAGCGGGAGAACCGGGGAGCTGTTTTTT. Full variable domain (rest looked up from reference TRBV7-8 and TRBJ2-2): GAGVSQSPRYKVAKRGQDVALRCDPISGHVSLFWYQQALGQGPEFLTYFQNEAQLDKSGLPSDRFFAERPEGSVSTLKIQRTQQEDSAVYLCASSLEASGRTGELFFGEGSRLTVL.

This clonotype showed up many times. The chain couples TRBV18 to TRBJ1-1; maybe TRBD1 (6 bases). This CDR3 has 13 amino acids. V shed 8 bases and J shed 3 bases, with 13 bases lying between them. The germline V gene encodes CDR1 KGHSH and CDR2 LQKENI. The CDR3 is CASRQVGDTEAFF. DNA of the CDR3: TGTGCCAGCCGACAGGTAGGAGACACTGAAGCTTTCTTT.

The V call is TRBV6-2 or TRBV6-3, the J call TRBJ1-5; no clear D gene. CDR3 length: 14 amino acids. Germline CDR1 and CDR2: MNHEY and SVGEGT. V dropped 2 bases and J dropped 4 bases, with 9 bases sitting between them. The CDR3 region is CASSYRGRNQPQHF. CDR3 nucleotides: TGTGCCAGCAGTTACAGAGGGAGGAATCAGCCCCAGCATTTT.

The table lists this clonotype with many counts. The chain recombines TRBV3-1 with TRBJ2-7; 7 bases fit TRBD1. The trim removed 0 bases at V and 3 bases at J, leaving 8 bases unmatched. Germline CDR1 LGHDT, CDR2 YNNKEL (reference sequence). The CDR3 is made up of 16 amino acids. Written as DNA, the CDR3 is TGTGCCAGCAGCCAAGATTTGGGACAGATAATCTACGAGCAGTACTTC. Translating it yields CASSQDLGQIIYEQYF.

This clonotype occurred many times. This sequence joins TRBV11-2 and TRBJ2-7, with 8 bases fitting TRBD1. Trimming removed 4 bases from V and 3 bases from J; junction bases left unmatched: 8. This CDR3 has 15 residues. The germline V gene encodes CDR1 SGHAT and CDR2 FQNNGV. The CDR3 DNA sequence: TGTGCCAGCAGCTCCCCCGGGACAGGCGACTACGAGCAGTACTTC. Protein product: CASSSPGTGDYEQYF.

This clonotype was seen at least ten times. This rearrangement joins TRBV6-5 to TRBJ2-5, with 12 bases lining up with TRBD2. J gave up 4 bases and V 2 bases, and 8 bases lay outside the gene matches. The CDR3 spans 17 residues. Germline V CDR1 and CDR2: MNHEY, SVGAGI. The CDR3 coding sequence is TGTGCCAGCAGTTACACACGACTAGCGGGAGTTTTAGAGACCCAGTACTTC. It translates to CASSYTRLAGVLETQYF.

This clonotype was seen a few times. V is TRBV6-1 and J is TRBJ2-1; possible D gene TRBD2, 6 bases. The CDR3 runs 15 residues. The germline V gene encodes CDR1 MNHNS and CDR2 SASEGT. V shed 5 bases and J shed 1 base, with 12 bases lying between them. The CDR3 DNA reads TGTGCCAGCAGTCCGGGACTGGTATCCTACAATGAGCAGTTCTTC. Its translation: CASSPGLVSYNEQFF.

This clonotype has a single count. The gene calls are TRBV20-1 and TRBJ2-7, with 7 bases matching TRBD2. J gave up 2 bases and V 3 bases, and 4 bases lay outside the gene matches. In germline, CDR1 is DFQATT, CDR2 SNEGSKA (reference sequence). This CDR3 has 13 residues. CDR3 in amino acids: CSASTSVAYEQYF. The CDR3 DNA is TGCAGTGCTAGTACTAGCGTTGCCTACGAGCAGTACTTC.